The 32 T cell receptor beta chains below were found in one sample sequenced in a study of CD8 T cells in ankylosing spondylitis. TCRdb passed the 5' RACE reads through MiXCR, listing each CDR3 protein once. The sample has roughly 100,000 distinct CDR3 sequences; roughly 8.7% are singletons. Sample: blood, either unsorted or a sorted T cell fraction (not recorded which). The receptors derive from a male donor with ankylosing spondylitis or in good health (not recorded which).

This chain connects TRBV20-1 to TRBJ2-1; TRBD2 matches 8 bases. The CDR3 is 15 amino acids. Germline V lookup: CDR1 DFQATT, CDR2 SNEGSKA (reference sequence). With 2 bases clipped from V and 9 bases from J, the junction kept 12 bases outside the gene matches. CDR3 amino acids: CSARKAGVPRGEQFF. The CDR3 region has the DNA TGCAGTGCTAGAAAAGCGGGAGTCCCCCGGGGTGAGCAGTTCTTC.

This clonotype was observed many times. The chain is built from TRBV29-1 and TRBJ2-2, with D perhaps TRBD1 (6 bases). Germline loops: CDR1 SQVTM, CDR2 ANQGSEA. The ends were cut back, 6 bases at V and 6 bases at J, with 20 bases in the middle. This CDR3 spans 15 amino acids. Written as DNA, the CDR3 is TGCAGCGTCCACGCCCCGGGACATGACCCCGGGGAGCTGTTTTTT. Translating it yields CSVHAPGHDPGELFF.

This clonotype was seen many times. The chain employs TRBV5-1 and TRBJ2-7; maybe TRBD1 (6 bases). The CDR3 totals 15 residues. Germline CDR1 reads SGHRS; CDR2 reads YFSETQ. The ends were cut back, 6 bases at V and 0 bases at J, with 16 bases in the middle. The CDR3 nucleotides are TGCGCCAGCACCTTAGGGGACACCCGCTCCTACGAGCAGTACTTC. It codes for CASTLGDTRSYEQYF.

This clonotype was seen repeatedly, ten times or more. The rearrangement uses TRBV4-1 and TRBJ2-3, with no clear D. CDR3 size: 14 residues. Per germline, CDR1 MGHRA and CDR2 YSYEKL. V lost 6 bases, J lost 0 bases, and 10 bases lay in between. As DNA, the CDR3 is TGCGCCAGCAGTGAACGTACTAGCACAGATACGCAGTATTTT. Translation gives CASSERTSTDTQYF.

In its sample, this clonotype was seen many times. The rearrangement uses TRBV13 and TRBJ1-5; TRBD1 is a possible D gene (6 bases). The CDR3 extends over 12 amino acids. Trimming took off 6 bases at V and 6 bases at J, with 9 bases between the two ends. Germline V gene lookup returns CDR1 PRHDT and CDR2 FYEKMQ (reference sequence). DNA for the CDR3: TGTGCCAGCAGTTTGGACAGTCAGCCCCAGCATTTT. This translates into CASSLDSQPQHF.

In this sample, this clonotype turned up many times. The chain has TRBV7-6 and TRBJ2-7, with TRBD2 matching over 8 bases. The trim removed 2 bases at V and 2 bases at J, leaving 2 bases unmatched. The CDR3 has 14 amino acids. Germline values: CDR1 SGHVS, CDR2 FNYEAQ. The CDR3 DNA sequence: TGTGCCAGCAGCTTAAGCGGGGGACCCTACGAGCAGTACTTC. This encodes CASSLSGGPYEQYF.

This clonotype has just a few counts. The chain has TRBV7-2 and TRBJ2-3; D is unclear. The V gene lost 4 bases and the J gene lost 3 bases, with 17 bases spanning the gap. Germline V gene data show CDR1 as SGHTA and CDR2 as FQGNSA. This CDR3 region has 16 residues. CDR3 coding DNA: TGTGCCAGCAGCTCCCAGGAGAGGACGAGGACAGATACGCAGTATTTT. Translation gives CASSSQERTRTDTQYF.

This clonotype was counted ten times or more. V gene TRBV20-1 combines with J gene TRBJ2-5; no clear D. CDR1 is DFQATT and CDR2 is SNEGSKA in the germline V gene (reference sequence). This CDR3 region has 12 residues. The V and J ends lost 0 bases and 1 base respectively, with 3 bases between them. In DNA, the CDR3 is TGCAGTGCTAGAGATCGCCAAGAGACCCAGTACTTC. Translation: CSARDRQETQYF.

This clonotype was counted many times. The CDR3 protein is CASGPYNEQFF. The CDR3 coding sequence is TGTGCCAGCGGGCCCTACAATGAGCAGTTCTTC. The chain has TRBV7-2 and TRBJ2-1; D gene unclear. The V end lost 8 bases, the J end lost 2 bases, and 4 bases lay between the germline ends. CDR1 and CDR2 from the germline V gene are SGHTA and FQGNSA. The CDR3 runs to 11 residues.

The sample holds many counts of this clonotype. The CDR3 sequence: CASSTNMRTGDEKLFF. The CDR3 DNA follows: TGTGCCAGCAGTACCAATATGAGGACCGGGGATGAAAAACTGTTTTTT. The rearrangement uses TRBV12-3 or TRBV12-4 and TRBJ1-4; D is undetermined. The V end was cut by 5 bases, the J end by 6 bases, with 19 bases between. The CDR3 is made up of 16 amino acids.

The sample holds many counts of this clonotype. This chain uses TRBV7-8 with TRBJ2-3; possibly TRBD2 for D (6 bases). The CDR3 loop spans 16 amino acids. Per the germline V gene, CDR1 is SGHVS and CDR2 is FQNEAQ. The V end lost 1 base, the J end lost 6 bases, and 17 bases lay between the germline ends. The CDR3 region is CASSLEGSGLTDTQYF. The DNA for the CDR3 is TGTGCCAGCAGCTTAGAAGGGTCGGGACTGACGGATACGCAGTATTTT.

This clonotype was counted ten times or more. The chain links TRBV3-2 to TRBJ2-3. TRBV3-2 is flagged as a pseudogene. The CDR3 runs 14 residues. As DNA, the CDR3 is TGTGCCAGCAGTCCATTCGGCCAGATAGATACGCAGTATTTT. Its translation is CASSPFGQIDTQYF.

This clonotype was counted a few times. The genes are TRBV7-9 and TRBJ1-2; D gene ambiguous. The CDR3 totals 12 residues. Germline loops: CDR1 SEHNR, CDR2 FQNEAQ (reference sequence). V lost 7 bases and J lost 3, with 9 bases in between. The CDR3 DNA reads as TGTGCCAGCACGAGAATGGACTATGGCTACACCTTC. Its protein product is CASTRMDYGYTF.

This clonotype was counted many times. This chain links TRBV20-1 with TRBJ1-2, with D perhaps TRBD1 (6 bases). The CDR3 covers 15 residues. In germline, CDR1 is DFQATT, CDR2 SNEGSKA (reference sequence). V lost 3 bases and J lost 6, with 20 bases in between. CDR3 protein: CSASHYRELVDGYTF. In DNA form, the CDR3 reads TGCAGTGCTAGCCATTACAGGGAACTGGTGGATGGCTACACCTTC.

This clonotype was observed many times. The chain combines TRBV19 with TRBJ1-2; D call uncertain. The CDR3 sequence is 13 residues long. V shed 3 bases and J shed 7 bases, with 12 bases lying between them. The germline gives CDR1 LNHDA, CDR2 SQIVND (reference sequence). In DNA form, the CDR3 reads TGTGCCAGTAGTATTGGTTTGAAGGGTGGCTACACCTTC. Translating it yields CASSIGLKGGYTF.

This clonotype has a count of ten or more. The CDR3: CSARAADGYTF. CDR3 DNA sequence: TGCAGTGCTAGAGCCGCGGATGGCTACACCTTC. The rearrangement uses TRBV20-1 and TRBJ1-2; D not resolved. Germline lookup yields CDR1 DFQATT and CDR2 SNEGSKA (reference sequence). The CDR3 spans 11 residues. V lost 1 base and J 6 bases, leaving 6 bases between the germline ends.

This clonotype has ten or more counts. V usage is TRBV20-1 and J usage is TRBJ1-5; 7 bases agree with TRBD1. Losses at the gene ends were 5 bases for V and 5 bases for J; bases not matched to a gene: 12. This CDR3 contains 15 residues. Germline CDR1 and CDR2: DFQATT and SNEGSKA (reference sequence). The DNA for the CDR3 is TGCAGTGCTGGTGAGACAGGGTTTAACGATCAGCCCCAGCATTTT. Translation gives CSAGETGFNDQPQHF.

This clonotype was seen ten or more times. The chain uses TRBV7-2 and TRBJ1-6; no reliable D call. CDR3 length: 16 residues. Germline CDR1 SGHTA, CDR2 FQGNSA. The germline V and J ends were trimmed by 1 base and 9 bases, with 16 bases remaining between them. The chain's CDR3 is CASSLEGTTGGSPLHF. CDR3 nucleotides: TGTGCCAGCAGCTTAGAGGGCACCACCGGAGGTTCACCCCTCCACTTT.

This clonotype was counted many times. CDR3 region: CASGSREESPLHF. In nucleotides, the CDR3 is TGTGCCAGCGGTAGCAGGGAGGAATCACCCCTCCACTTT. The rearrangement joins TRBV27 to TRBJ1-6; maybe TRBD1 (5 bases). V was clipped by 8 bases and J by 10 bases, with 15 bases between them. The CDR3 extends over 13 amino acids. Germline CDR1 MNHEY, CDR2 SMNVEV (reference sequence).

This clonotype was seen many times. The chain employs TRBV27 and TRBJ1-5; a weak D match, TRBD1 (6 bases). In germline, CDR1 is MNHEY, CDR2 SMNVEV (reference sequence). Trimming removed 0 bases from V and 3 bases from J, with 6 bases in between. The CDR3 has 14 residues. CDR3 DNA: TGTGCCAGCAGTTTATCGGGGGCCAATCAGCCCCAGCATTTT. Translated, it gives CASSLSGANQPQHF.

The rearrangement joins TRBV6-2 or TRBV6-3 to TRBJ2-3; no clear D gene. CDR1 is MNHEY, CDR2 SVGEGT, per germline. The CDR3 spans 12 residues. V was pared by 8 bases and J by 6 bases, with 12 bases between. The CDR3 DNA reads as TGTGCCAGCCCGAAGCTGAGGGATACGCAGTATTTT. This codes for CASPKLRDTQYF.

This clonotype was seen at least ten times. The genes are TRBV19 and TRBJ2-2; tentative D call: TRBD1 (7 bases). Trimming shortened V by 2 bases and J by 4 bases, and 11 bases separated the two germline ends. This CDR3 has 15 residues. The V gene's germline CDR1 is LNHDA and CDR2 SQIVND (reference sequence). CDR3 loop: CASSINQGGTGELFF. The CDR3 nucleotides read TGTGCCAGTAGTATAAACCAGGGGGGCACCGGGGAGCTGTTTTTT.

This clonotype was picked up a small number of times. At one boundary the junction diverges from the germline segment, which might be a read error. The chain employs TRBV7-7 and TRBJ2-1, with 12 bases matching TRBD2. Germline CDR1 SSHAT, CDR2 FNYEAQ (reference sequence). This CDR3 region has 17 residues. CDR3 sequence (DNA): TGTGCTAGCAGCTTAGGGGGACTAGCGGGTTCCTACAATGAGCAGTTCTTC. Translating gives CASSLGGLAGSYNEQFF. The variable domain in full, with the rest retrieved from reference TRBV7-7 and TRBJ2-1, is GAGVSQSPRYKVTKRGQDVTLRCDPISSHATLYWYQQALGQGPEFLTYFNYEAQPDKSGLPSDRFSAERPEGSISTLTIQRTEQRDSAMYRCASSLGGLAGSYNEQFFGPGTRLTVL.

This clonotype came up many times. This chain uses TRBV6-1 with TRBJ2-7; tentatively, D is TRBD2 (5 bases). Germline V gene data show CDR1 as MNHNS and CDR2 as SASEGT. This CDR3 contains 13 residues. The ends were cut back, 4 bases at V and 2 bases at J, with 9 bases in the middle. The CDR3 spells CASSVATAYEQYF. For the CDR3, the DNA is TGTGCCAGCAGTGTAGCGACCGCCTACGAGCAGTACTTC.

By sample share, this clonotype is medium-sized (0.01 to 0.1%). The chain is built from TRBV29-1 and TRBJ2-7, with 11 positions matching TRBD2. V dropped 3 bases and J dropped 2; count of bases not matched to a gene: 6. The CDR3 is 15 residues long. Looked up from germline, CDR1 is SQVTM and CDR2 is ANQGSEA. The CDR3 DNA reads as TGCAGCGTTGACGGACTAGCGGGTCGGGCCTACGAGCAGTACTTC. Translating gives CSVDGLAGRAYEQYF.

This clonotype was counted ten times or more. The chain employs TRBV20-1 and TRBJ2-2, with D uncertain. CDR1 is DFQATT and CDR2 is SNEGSKA in the germline V gene (reference sequence). Trimming shortened V by 1 base and J by 6 bases, and 9 bases separated the two germline ends. The length of the CDR3 is 13 residues. The CDR3 DNA is TGCAGTGCTAGAGCAACACCGTCCGGGGAGCTGTTTTTT. Its translation: CSARATPSGELFF.

Ten or more counts support this clonotype. The chain combines TRBV20-1 with TRBJ2-1; tentatively, D is TRBD2 (6 bases). This CDR3 has 12 residues. Trimming pared 6 bases from V and 9 bases from J, leaving 15 bases between. Germline V gene data show CDR1 as DFQATT and CDR2 as SNEGSKA (reference sequence). The CDR3: CSAPGGAVEQFF. The CDR3 DNA sequence: TGCAGTGCCCCAGGCGGGGCGGTTGAGCAGTTCTTC.

This clonotype occurred many times. The rearrangement links TRBV7-9 to TRBJ1-5, with a weak D call TRBD1 (6 bases). Trimming took 2 bases from V and 2 from J, leaving 22 bases between them. The germline V gene encodes CDR1 SEHNR and CDR2 FQNEAQ (reference sequence). This CDR3 has 19 residues. The CDR3 DNA reads TGTGCCAGCAGCTTAAGAAGGGGGATCCCCTCCTATGGCAATCAGCCCCAGCATTTT. Translating gives CASSLRRGIPSYGNQPQHF. Combining the CDR3 with reference TRBV7-9 and TRBJ1-5 gives the whole variable domain DTGVSQNPRHKITKRGQNVTFRCDPISEHNRLYWYRQTLGQGPEFLTYFQNEAQLEKSRLLSDRFSAERPKGSFSTLEIQRTEQGDSAMYLCASSLRRGIPSYGNQPQHFGDGTRLSIL.

This clonotype has at least ten counts. This chain uses TRBV20-1 with TRBJ2-5; no clear D gene. The germline V gene encodes CDR1 DFQATT and CDR2 SNEGSKA (reference sequence). The V and J ends lost 5 bases and 2 bases respectively, with 15 bases between them. The CDR3 is made up of 14 amino acids. The CDR3 DNA reads TGCAGTGCTGCACAATCTCTAACACAAGAGACCCAGTACTTC. Its protein product is CSAAQSLTQETQYF.

This clonotype has at least ten counts. This chain uses TRBV29-1 with TRBJ2-1, with a weak D call TRBD2 (5 bases). The CDR3 is 12 residues long. Germline assignment: CDR1 SQVTM and CDR2 ANQGSEA. V was clipped by 5 bases and J by 3 bases, with 8 bases between them. For the CDR3, the DNA is TGCAGCGTTACTAGTCGCTACAATGAGCAGTTCTTC. Its translation is CSVTSRYNEQFF.

This clonotype was counted only a few times. V usage is TRBV7-9 and J usage is TRBJ2-1; weak D call: TRBD2 (6 bases). The germline V gene encodes CDR1 SEHNR and CDR2 FQNEAQ (reference sequence). The CDR3 has 13 amino acids. Trimming left V 4 bases short and J 9 bases short, with 13 bases between. The CDR3 DNA sequence: TGTGCCAGCAGCTCCCGGGGGAGCAGTGAGCAGTTCTTC. Translated: CASSSRGSSEQFF.

The table lists this clonotype with many counts. This chain connects TRBV5-1 to TRBJ2-3; the D is unclear. This CDR3 spans 15 amino acids. Per the germline V gene, CDR1 is SGHRS and CDR2 is YFSETQ. V shed 0 bases and J shed 1 base, with 9 bases lying between them. The CDR3 DNA reads TGCGCCAGCAGCTTGGCCTGGCTGGGCACAGATACGCAGTATTTT. Protein: CASSLAWLGTDTQYF.